This TCR beta chain was profiled in a study of T cells expressing NK-cell markers. Comment on this clonotype: Its antigen remains unknown.

TCRdb re-called the 5' RACE reads; every CDR3 protein appears as one record, without DNA. In total, the table holds 250,000 or so distinct CDR3 sequences. Study conclusions and caveats: There were a few donors in whom these clonotypes also led the CD3+CD56-NKG2C+ fraction.

The sample was blood T cells: a sorted CD56 or NKG2C T cell subset, CD4+ or CD8+ T cells, or bulk PBMC T cells (not recorded which). The sequence was obtained from a woman aged 18-69 years in good health.

The CDR3 here is CSGGNYNEQFF. V is TRBV29-1 and J is TRBJ2-1; TCRdb designates TRBD1, a call that cannot be tested without DNA. The germline CDR1 and CDR2 sequences are SQVTM and ANQGSEA. The CDR3 is made up of 11 amino acids.